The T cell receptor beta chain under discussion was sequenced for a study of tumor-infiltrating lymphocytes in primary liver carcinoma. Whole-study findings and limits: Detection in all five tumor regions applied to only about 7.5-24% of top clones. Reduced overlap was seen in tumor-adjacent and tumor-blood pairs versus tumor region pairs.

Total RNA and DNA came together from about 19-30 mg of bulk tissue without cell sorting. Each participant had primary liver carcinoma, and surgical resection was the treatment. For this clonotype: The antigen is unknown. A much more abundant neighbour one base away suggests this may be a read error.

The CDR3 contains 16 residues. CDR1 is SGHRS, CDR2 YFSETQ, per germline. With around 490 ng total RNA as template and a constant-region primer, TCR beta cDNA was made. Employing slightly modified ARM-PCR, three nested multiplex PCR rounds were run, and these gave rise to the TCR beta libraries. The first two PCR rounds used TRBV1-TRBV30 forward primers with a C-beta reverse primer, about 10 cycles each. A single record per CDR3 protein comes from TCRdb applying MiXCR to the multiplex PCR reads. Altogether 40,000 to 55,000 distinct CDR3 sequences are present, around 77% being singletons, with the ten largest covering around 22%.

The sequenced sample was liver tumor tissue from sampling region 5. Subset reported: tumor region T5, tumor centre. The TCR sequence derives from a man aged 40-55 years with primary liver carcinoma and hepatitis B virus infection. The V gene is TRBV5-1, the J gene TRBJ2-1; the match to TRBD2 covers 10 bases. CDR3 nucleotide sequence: TGCACCAGCAGCTTGGACCCTAGCGGGGGTAATGTCGAGCAGTTCTTC. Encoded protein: CTSSLDPSGGNVEQFF.